One sample yielded the 29 T cell receptor beta chains listed below, sequenced in a study of cytomegalovirus exposure and HLA in healthy donors. Primers included in the PCR were 60 Vbeta and 13 Jbeta primers. Here immunoSEQ multiplex PCR was the method, and the copy in TCRdb shows in-frame clones only, minus some. The sample has about 130,000 clones; approximately 8.8% are singletons. The sample comprised PBMCs. Source of these receptors: a middle-aged man in good health and CMV-seronegative.

CDR3: CASSSYNSPLHF. CDR3 bases: TGTGCCAGCAGCTCTTATAATTCACCCCTCCACTTT. The V gene is TRBV27, the J gene TRBJ1-6; the D is unclear. The CDR3 is made up of 12 amino acids. Germline CDR1 and CDR2: MNHEY and SMNVEV (reference sequence). V was clipped by 6 bases and J by 4 bases, with 4 bases between them.

The sample holds a few counts of this clone. The chain is built from TRBV4-1 and TRBJ1-2; 8 bases are shared with TRBD1. Germline trimming cut 0 bases from V and 8 bases from J; bases unmatched to any gene: 5. CDR3 size: 14 residues. Germline V gene data show CDR1 as MGHRA and CDR2 as YSYEKL. The CDR3 loop reads CASSQDRTGRGYTF. The CDR3 nucleotides read TGCGCCAGCAGCCAAGATCGGACAGGGCGAGGCTACACCTTC.

This clone occurred a few times. The rearrangement joins TRBV6-4 to TRBJ1-2; 7 bases map to TRBD1. The CDR3 consists of 14 residues. The V and J ends lost 3 bases and 5 bases, in that order; junction bases with no gene match: 6. Germline CDR1 and CDR2: MRHNA and SNTAGT. CDR3 loop: CASSESGTAYGYTF. The CDR3 DNA sequence: TGTGCCAGCAGTGAGTCGGGGACAGCGTATGGCTACACCTTC.

This clone was counted a few times. The chain joins TRBV12-5 to TRBJ2-2, with D unclear. V lost 0 bases and J 4 bases, leaving 9 bases between the germline ends. Per the germline V gene, CDR1 is LGHNT and CDR2 is FRNRAP. The CDR3 covers 15 residues. CDR3 region: CASGLVITTTGELFF. CDR3 in DNA: TGTGCTAGTGGTTTGGTAATAACAACCACCGGGGAGCTGTTTTTT.

This clone was seen a few times. This chain links TRBV5-4 with TRBJ2-2, with TRBD2 identical over 12 bases. V shed 4 bases and J 1 base; nucleotides not matched to a gene: 8. This CDR3 spans 18 amino acids. Per the germline V gene, CDR1 is SGHNT and CDR2 is YYREEE (reference sequence). CDR3 loop: CASSPATSGGWNTGELFF. Written as DNA, the CDR3 is TGTGCCAGCAGCCCTGCGACTAGCGGGGGTTGGAACACCGGGGAGCTGTTTTTT.

This clone was observed a handful of times. V is TRBV6-5 and J is TRBJ1-5; D unclear. The CDR3 has 15 amino acids. The V gene's germline CDR1 is MNHEY and CDR2 SVGAGI. V was clipped by 6 bases and J by 1 base, with 13 bases between them. CDR3 in DNA: TGTGCCAGCAGCTCATCAACCCTAAGCAATCAGCCCCAGCATTTT. Translation: CASSSSTLSNQPQHF.

The chain combines TRBV27 with TRBJ2-2; 12 nucleotides line up with TRBD2. The germline CDR1 and CDR2 sequences are MNHEY and SMNVEV (reference sequence). The J segment lost 4 bases and the V segment lost 3 bases, leaving 9 bases of the junction unmatched. The CDR3 has 18 amino acids. The CDR3 spells CASSFSLAGGPGTGELFF. DNA for the CDR3: TGTGCCAGCAGTTTCTCTCTAGCGGGGGGGCCTGGCACCGGGGAGCTGTTTTTT.

This clone was observed a handful of times. This chain uses TRBV28 with TRBJ1-1, with D tentatively TRBD1 (5 bases). From germline, CDR1 is MDHEN and CDR2 SYDVKM. V gave up 10 bases and J gave up 6 bases, with 15 bases separating them. The length of the CDR3 is 12 residues. The CDR3: CAIQGPGAEAFF. CDR3 bases: TGTGCCATTCAAGGGCCGGGGGCTGAAGCTTTCTTT.

This clone was counted between two and nine times. The CDR3 loop is CASSSLAGTKETQYF. CDR3 coding DNA: TGTGCCAGCAGTTCCCTCGCCGGGACAAAAGAGACCCAGTACTTC. The rearrangement joins TRBV27 to TRBJ2-5; D is possibly TRBD1 (6 bases). From germline, CDR1 is MNHEY and CDR2 SMNVEV (reference sequence). CDR3 size: 15 residues. V dropped 4 bases and J dropped 3 bases, with 15 bases sitting between them.

The rearrangement uses TRBV10-2 and TRBJ1-5; TRBD1 aligns across 9 bases. Germline CDR1 and CDR2: WSHSY and SAAADI. CDR3 length equals 17 residues. J lost 2 bases, V lost 4 bases, and 9 bases had no gene match. The CDR3: CASSGAPDRGGNQPQHF. The CDR3, as DNA: TGCGCCAGCAGTGGTGCCCCGGACAGGGGCGGCAATCAGCCCCAGCATTTT.

This clone was recorded a few times. The chain recombines TRBV19 with TRBJ2-6, with 10 positions matching TRBD1. The germline CDR1 and CDR2 sequences are LNHDA and SQIVND (reference sequence). The V segment lost 6 bases and the J segment 2 bases; nucleotides outside the gene matches: 13. CDR3 length: 19 residues. CDR3 amino acids: CASSTPGTGVIAGANVLTF. The CDR3 region has the DNA TGTGCCAGTAGCACACCCGGGACAGGGGTAATCGCTGGGGCCAACGTCCTGACTTTC.

This chain connects TRBV4-1 to TRBJ1-1, with D tentatively TRBD1 (6 bases). V was cut by 4 bases and J by 3 bases, with 15 bases left in between. The CDR3 loop spans 15 amino acids. Germline V CDR1 and CDR2: MGHRA, YSYEKL. CDR3 DNA sequence: TGCGCCAGCAGCCGCACAGGGTTCGGCGACACTGAAGCTTTCTTT. Translation gives CASSRTGFGDTEAFF.

V and J are TRBV4-1 and TRBJ1-1; D remains unclear. From germline, CDR1 is MGHRA and CDR2 YSYEKL. The CDR3 length is 13 residues. V dropped 4 bases and J dropped 1 base, with 7 bases sitting between them. Here the CDR3 reads CASSPVQNTEAFF. CDR3 nucleotide sequence: TGCGCCAGCAGCCCGGTCCAGAACACTGAAGCTTTCTTT.

This CDR3 is CASSVLTGGRYQPQHF. Here the CDR3 DNA reads TGTGCCAGCAGCGTATTAACGGGAGGTAGATATCAGCCCCAGCATTTT. The gene calls are TRBV9 and TRBJ1-5, with no clear D. The CDR3 consists of 16 residues. The germline V gene encodes CDR1 SGDLS and CDR2 YYNGEE. The V end was cut by 1 base, the J end by 5 bases, with 16 bases between.

This chain uses TRBV19 with TRBJ2-2; D is ambiguous. V shed 5 bases and J shed 4 bases, with 8 bases lying between them. The germline V gene has CDR1 LNHDA and CDR2 SQIVND (reference sequence). The CDR3 is made up of 13 amino acids. CDR3: CASSSTVTGELFF. CDR3 bases: TGTGCCAGTAGTTCCACAGTCACCGGGGAGCTGTTTTTT.

The J gene is TRBJ1-2, the V gene TRBV10-3, with D maybe TRBD1 (5 bases). Germline V lookup: CDR1 ENHRY, CDR2 SYGVKD. This CDR3 region has 12 residues. Deletions cut 2 bases from V and 8 bases from J, with 9 bases between. The CDR3, as DNA: TGTGCCATCAGTGAGGCAGGGTTCGGCTACACCTTC. Amino acid sequence: CAISEAGFGYTF.

This clone has just a few counts. The rearrangement links TRBV25-1 to TRBJ1-1, with D hard to call. Germline CDR1 reads MGHDK; CDR2 reads SYGVNS. CDR3 length: 14 residues. V was shortened by 7 bases and J by 6 bases, with 18 bases between the two germline ends. CDR3 coding DNA: TGTGCCAGCACCCATGGAGAAGACGGGGCTGAAGCTTTCTTT. Translating gives CASTHGEDGAEAFF.

This chain connects TRBV7-8 to TRBJ1-6; D may be TRBD1 (6 bases). CDR3 length equals 16 residues. Germline loops: CDR1 SGHVS, CDR2 FQNEAQ. Trimming took off 4 bases at V and 2 bases at J, with 12 bases between the two ends. The CDR3 here is CASSWFGTTYNSPLHF. The DNA of the CDR3 is TGTGCCAGCAGCTGGTTTGGGACAACCTATAATTCACCCCTCCACTTT.

This clone was counted between two and nine times. The chain carries TRBV7-2 and TRBJ1-1, with 11 bases that match TRBD1. The CDR3 totals 14 residues. Germline CDR1 SGHTA, CDR2 FQGNSA. Losses at the gene ends were 7 bases for V and 4 bases for J; bases not matched to a gene: 5. The CDR3 bases are TGTGCCAGCACCTTGGGACAGGGGGTCACTGAAGCTTTCTTT. It yields the protein CASTLGQGVTEAFF.

The chain has TRBV5-6 and TRBJ2-1, with a weak D call TRBD2 (6 bases). This CDR3 has 16 amino acids. The V end lost 0 bases, the J end lost 2 bases, and 12 bases lay between the germline ends. Germline-derived CDR1 and CDR2 are SGHDT and YYEEEE. Here the CDR3 DNA reads TGTGCCAGCAGCTTGGCGAGGACGGGGGCCTACAATGAGCAGTTCTTC. Its protein is CASSLARTGAYNEQFF.

The chain recombines TRBV7-2 with TRBJ2-5; no clear D. Trimming took off 5 bases at V and 1 base at J, with 11 bases between the two ends. The CDR3 has 14 residues. Germline CDR1 is SGHTA and CDR2 is FQGNSA. The CDR3 is CASSPRNVQETQYF. The CDR3 nucleotides are TGTGCCAGCAGCCCCAGAAACGTCCAAGAGACCCAGTACTTC.

This clone was picked up a small number of times. The chain uses TRBV5-1 and TRBJ2-2; 7 bases are shared with TRBD1. The CDR3 spans 15 residues. The ends lost 2 bases at V and 1 base at J; junction bases unmatched: 2. From germline, CDR1 is SGHRS and CDR2 YFSETQ. In DNA form, the CDR3 reads TGCGCCAGCAGCTTCCGGACAGGGAACACCGGGGAGCTGTTTTTT. Amino acids: CASSFRTGNTGELFF.

V gene TRBV11-2 combines with J gene TRBJ2-7; D not resolved. The length of the CDR3 is 13 residues. The V gene's germline CDR1 is SGHAT and CDR2 FQNNGV. Trimming cost V 6 bases and J 0 bases, with 9 bases left between them. In DNA form, the CDR3 reads TGTGCCAGCAGGCCGAGGAGCTCCTACGAGCAGTACTTC. This sequence encodes CASRPRSSYEQYF.

This clone came up many times. This sequence joins TRBV6-1 and TRBJ2-1; TRBD2 matches at 8 bases. The V gene end was trimmed by 3 bases and the J gene end by 0 bases; junction bases not matched to a gene: 4. The CDR3 consists of 16 residues. CDR1 is MNHNS, CDR2 SASEGT, per germline. The CDR3 here is CASSEGSGGSYNEQFF. The CDR3 DNA reads as TGTGCCAGCAGTGAGGGGAGCGGGGGCTCCTACAATGAGCAGTTCTTC.

This clone turned up a few times. The DNA for the CDR3 is TGTGCCAGCAGACGACAGGGTTTTAACACGGAGGGTGGCTACACCTTC. Translated: CASRRQGFNTEGGYTF. This sequence joins TRBV7-2 and TRBJ1-2; 7 bases line up with TRBD1. The germline V gene encodes CDR1 SGHTA and CDR2 FQGNSA. Trimming cost V 6 bases and J 7 bases; bases outside gene matches: 17. This CDR3 has 16 residues.

This clone was seen more than once but under ten times. The chain is built from TRBV29-1 and TRBJ2-2; 10 bases are shared with TRBD1. The CDR3 spans 15 residues. In germline, CDR1 is SQVTM, CDR2 ANQGSEA. V gave up 5 bases and J gave up 4 bases; unmatched junction bases: 7. The CDR3 protein is CSVSLGQGTTGELFF. The DNA for the CDR3 is TGCAGCGTTTCCCTGGGACAGGGGACCACCGGGGAGCTGTTTTTT.

On this clone itself: The junction shows a germline mismatch at one end, possibly a read error. V usage is TRBV7-7 and J usage is TRBJ1-5, with D unresolved. Germline V gives CDR1 SSHAT, CDR2 FNYEAQ (reference sequence). CDR3 length: 15 residues. This CDR3 reads CASSLGGLSSQPQHF. In DNA, the CDR3 is TGTGCCAGCAGCTTAGGCGGGCTTAGCAGTCAGCCCCAGCATTTT. Complete variable domain (other parts from reference TRBV7-7 and TRBJ1-5): GAGVSQSPRYKVTKRGQDVTLRCDPISSHATLYWYQQALGQGPEFLTYFNYEAQPDKSGLPSDRFSAERPEGSISTLTIQRTEQRDSAMYRCASSLGGLSSQPQHFGDGTRLSIL.

This clone showed up just a few times. V gene TRBV5-7 combines with J gene TRBJ2-7; TRBD1 aligns across 9 bases. TRBV5-7 is treated as an ORF (open reading frame) with a function not yet certain. The trim removed 4 bases at V and 2 bases at J, leaving 13 bases unmatched. The CDR3 consists of 17 residues. In DNA, the CDR3 is TGTGCCAGCAGCAGCCTGAGGGGGACAGGGAATACCTACGAGCAGTACTTC. It specifies CASSSLRGTGNTYEQYF.

This clone was counted between two and nine times. This chain connects TRBV5-1 to TRBJ2-2, with TRBD2 matching over 9 bases. There are 18 residues in the CDR3. Trimming cost V 3 bases and J 0 bases; bases outside gene matches: 9. CDR1 is SGHRS and CDR2 is YFSETQ in the germline V gene. CDR3 sequence (DNA): TGCGCCAGCAGCTACCCCGCTAGCGGGGCCTCGAACACCGGGGAGCTGTTTTTT. It specifies CASSYPASGASNTGELFF.